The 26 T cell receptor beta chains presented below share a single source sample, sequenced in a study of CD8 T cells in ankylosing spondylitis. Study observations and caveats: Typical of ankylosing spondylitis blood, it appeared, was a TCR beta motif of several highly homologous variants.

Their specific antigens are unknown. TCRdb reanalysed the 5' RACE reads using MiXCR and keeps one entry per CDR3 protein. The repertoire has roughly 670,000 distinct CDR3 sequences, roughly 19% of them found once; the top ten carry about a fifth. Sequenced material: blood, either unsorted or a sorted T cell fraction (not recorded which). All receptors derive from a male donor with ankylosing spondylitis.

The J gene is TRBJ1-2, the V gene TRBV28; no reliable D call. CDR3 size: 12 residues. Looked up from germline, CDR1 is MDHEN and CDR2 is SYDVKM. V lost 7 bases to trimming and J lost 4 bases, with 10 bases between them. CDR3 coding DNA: TGTGCCAGCAACGTACAGTCCTATGGCTACACCTTC. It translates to CASNVQSYGYTF.

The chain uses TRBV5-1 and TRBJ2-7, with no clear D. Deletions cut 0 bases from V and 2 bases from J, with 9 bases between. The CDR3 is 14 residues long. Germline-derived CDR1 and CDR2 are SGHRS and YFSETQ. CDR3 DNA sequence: TGCGCCAGCAGCTTGGCCTCTCCTACCTACGAGCAGTACTTC. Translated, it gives CASSLASPTYEQYF. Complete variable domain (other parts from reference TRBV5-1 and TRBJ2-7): KAGVTQTPRYLIKTRGQQVTLSCSPISGHRSVSWYQQTPGQGLQFLFEYFSETQRNKGNFPGRFSGRQFSNSRSEMNVSTLELGDSALYLCASSLASPTYEQYFGPGTRLTVT.

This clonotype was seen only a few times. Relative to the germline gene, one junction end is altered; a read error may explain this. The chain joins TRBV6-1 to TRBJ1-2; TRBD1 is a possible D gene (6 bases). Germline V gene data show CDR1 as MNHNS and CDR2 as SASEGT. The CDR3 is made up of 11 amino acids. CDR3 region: CASSELGTSIF. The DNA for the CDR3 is TGTGCCAGCAGTGAATTGGGGACATCCATCTTC.

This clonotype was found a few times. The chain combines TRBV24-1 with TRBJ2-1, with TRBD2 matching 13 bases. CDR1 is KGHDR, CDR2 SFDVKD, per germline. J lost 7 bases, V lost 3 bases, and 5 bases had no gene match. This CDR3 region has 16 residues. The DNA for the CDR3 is TGTGCCACCAGTGATCCGACTAGCGGGAGGCATAATGAGCAGTTCTTC. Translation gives CATSDPTSGRHNEQFF.

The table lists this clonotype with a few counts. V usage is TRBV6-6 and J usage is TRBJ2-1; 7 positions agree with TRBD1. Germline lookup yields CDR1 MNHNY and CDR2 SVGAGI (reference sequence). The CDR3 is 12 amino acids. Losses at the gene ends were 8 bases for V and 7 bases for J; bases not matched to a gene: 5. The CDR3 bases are TGTGCCAGCGGCGACAGGGTTAATGAGCAGTTCTTC. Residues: CASGDRVNEQFF.

For the CDR3, the DNA is TGTGCCGCCTCGAGGGTTGGAAACACTGAAGCTTTCTTT. Its protein product is CAASRVGNTEAFF. J is TRBJ1-1 and V is TRBV13; D not certain. V lost 11 bases, J lost 2 bases, and 15 bases lay in between. This CDR3 contains 13 residues. Per the germline V gene, CDR1 is PRHDT and CDR2 is FYEKMQ (reference sequence). Drawing the rest from reference TRBV13 and TRBJ1-1, the complete variable domain is AAGVIQSPRHLIKEKRETATLKCYPIPRHDTVYWYQQGPGQDPQFLISFYEKMQSDKGSIPDRFSAQQFSDYHSELNMSSLELGDSALYFCAASRVGNTEAFFGQGTRLTVV.

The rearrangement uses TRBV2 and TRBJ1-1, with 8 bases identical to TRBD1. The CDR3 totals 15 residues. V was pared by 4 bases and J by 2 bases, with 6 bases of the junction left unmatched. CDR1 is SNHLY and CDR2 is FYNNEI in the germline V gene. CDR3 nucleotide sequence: TGTGCCAGCAGTGGGCTCGGGACAGGCAACACTGAAGCTTTCTTT. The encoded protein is CASSGLGTGNTEAFF.

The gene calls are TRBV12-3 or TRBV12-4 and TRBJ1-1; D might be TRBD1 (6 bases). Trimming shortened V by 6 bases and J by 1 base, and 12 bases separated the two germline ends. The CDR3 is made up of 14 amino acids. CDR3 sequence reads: CASSPNRANTEAFF. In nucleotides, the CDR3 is TGTGCCAGCAGCCCAAACAGGGCGAACACTGAAGCTTTCTTT.

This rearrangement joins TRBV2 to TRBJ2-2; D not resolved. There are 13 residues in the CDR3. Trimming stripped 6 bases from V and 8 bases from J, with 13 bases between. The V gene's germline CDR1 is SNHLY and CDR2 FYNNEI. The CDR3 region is CASRLTSRGELFF. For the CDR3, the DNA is TGTGCCAGCAGGCTGACATCCAGAGGGGAGCTGTTTTTT.

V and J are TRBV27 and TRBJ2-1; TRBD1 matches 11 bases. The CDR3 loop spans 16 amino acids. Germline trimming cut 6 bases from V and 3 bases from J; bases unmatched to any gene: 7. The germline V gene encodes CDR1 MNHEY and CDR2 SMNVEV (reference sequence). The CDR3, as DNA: TGTGCCAGCAGCCCTCCCGGGACAGGGGGCTACAATGAGCAGTTCTTC. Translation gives CASSPPGTGGYNEQFF.

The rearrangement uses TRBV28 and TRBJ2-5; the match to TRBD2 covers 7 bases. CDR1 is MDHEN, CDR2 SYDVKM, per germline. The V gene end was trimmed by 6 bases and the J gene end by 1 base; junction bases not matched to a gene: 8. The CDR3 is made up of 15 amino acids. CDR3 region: CASSPGTTSQETQYF. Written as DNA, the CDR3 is TGTGCCAGCAGCCCCGGGACTACCTCCCAAGAGACCCAGTACTTC.

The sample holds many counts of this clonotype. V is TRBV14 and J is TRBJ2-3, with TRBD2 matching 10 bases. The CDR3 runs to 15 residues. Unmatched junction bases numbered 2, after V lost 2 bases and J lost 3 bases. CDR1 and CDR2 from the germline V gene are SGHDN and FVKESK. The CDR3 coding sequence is TGTGCCAGCAGCCAACTGGGACTAGCGACAGATACGCAGTATTTT. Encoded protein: CASSQLGLATDTQYF.

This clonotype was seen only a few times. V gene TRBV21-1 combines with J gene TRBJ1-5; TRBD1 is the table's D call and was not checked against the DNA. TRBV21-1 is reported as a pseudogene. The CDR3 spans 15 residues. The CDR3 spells CASSKTPMGGQPQHF. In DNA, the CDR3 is TGTGCCAGCAGCAAAACCCCAATGGGGGGTCAGCCCCAGCATTTT.

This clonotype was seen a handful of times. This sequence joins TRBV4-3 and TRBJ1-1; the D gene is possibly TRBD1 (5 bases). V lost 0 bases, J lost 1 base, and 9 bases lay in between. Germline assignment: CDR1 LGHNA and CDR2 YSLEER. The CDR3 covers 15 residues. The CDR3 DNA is TGCGCCAGCAGCCAAGATAGGGGCAGGAACACTGAAGCTTTCTTT. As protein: CASSQDRGRNTEAFF.

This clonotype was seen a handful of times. CDR3 loop: CSAGQGYTYEQYF. The CDR3 DNA follows: TGCAGCGCCGGACAGGGTTATACCTACGAGCAGTACTTC. The chain is built from TRBV29-1 and TRBJ2-7; 8 nucleotides agree with TRBD1. CDR1 and CDR2 (germline): SQVTM, ANQGSEA. J gave up 2 bases and V 7 bases, and 7 bases lay outside the gene matches. The CDR3 is 13 amino acids.

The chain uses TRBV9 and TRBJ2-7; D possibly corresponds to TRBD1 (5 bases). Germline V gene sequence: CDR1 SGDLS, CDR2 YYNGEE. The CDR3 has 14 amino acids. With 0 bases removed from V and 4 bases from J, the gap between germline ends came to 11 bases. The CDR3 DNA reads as TGTGCCAGCAGCGTAGAGGGGCAGGGTTACGAGCAGTACTTC. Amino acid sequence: CASSVEGQGYEQYF.

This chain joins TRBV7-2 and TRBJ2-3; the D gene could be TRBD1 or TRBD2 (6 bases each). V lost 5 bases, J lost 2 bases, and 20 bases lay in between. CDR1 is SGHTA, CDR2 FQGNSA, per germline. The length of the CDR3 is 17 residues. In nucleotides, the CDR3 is TGTGCCAGCAGCAAAGACCCCGGGGGCCGGAACACAGATACGCAGTATTTT. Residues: CASSKDPGGRNTDTQYF.

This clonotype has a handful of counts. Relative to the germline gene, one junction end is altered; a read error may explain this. The CDR3 DNA reads as TGTGCCAGCAGTTTGGTAGCGGGAGAGATAGTGCGGGTCTTC. Its protein is CASSLVAGEIVRVF. The gene calls are TRBV28 and TRBJ2-1; 9 nucleotides agree with TRBD2. The CDR3 covers 14 residues. From germline, CDR1 is MDHEN and CDR2 SYDVKM.

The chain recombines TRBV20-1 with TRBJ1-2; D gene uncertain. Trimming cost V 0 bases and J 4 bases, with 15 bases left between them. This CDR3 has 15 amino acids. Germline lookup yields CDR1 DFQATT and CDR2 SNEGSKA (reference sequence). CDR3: CSARDRRGSFYGYTF. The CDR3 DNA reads TGCAGTGCTAGAGATCGACGGGGTTCTTTCTATGGCTACACCTTC.

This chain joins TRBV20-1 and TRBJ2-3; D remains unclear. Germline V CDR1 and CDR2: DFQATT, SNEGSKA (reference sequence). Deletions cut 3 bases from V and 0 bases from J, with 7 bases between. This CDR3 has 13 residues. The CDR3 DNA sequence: TGCAGTGCTAGTCCCGAAAGCACAGATACGCAGTATTTT. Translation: CSASPESTDTQYF.

In nucleotides, the CDR3 is TGTGCCAGCAGGGGGACTAGCGGGAGGGTGTCTACGCAGTATTTT. It encodes CASRGTSGRVSTQYF. This chain links TRBV2 with TRBJ2-3, with 16 bases that match TRBD2. V lost 6 bases, J lost 8 bases, and 5 bases stayed unmatched. The CDR3 is 15 residues long. Germline values: CDR1 SNHLY, CDR2 FYNNEI.

DNA for the CDR3: TGCAGTGAGGGCAGGGCCAGCACAGATACGCAGTATTTT. Translating it yields CSEGRASTDTQYF. The chain employs TRBV20-1 and TRBJ2-3; maybe TRBD1 (5 bases). Germline-derived CDR1 and CDR2 are DFQATT and SNEGSKA (reference sequence). V was pared by 7 bases and J by 0 bases, with 11 bases between. The CDR3 sequence is 13 residues long.

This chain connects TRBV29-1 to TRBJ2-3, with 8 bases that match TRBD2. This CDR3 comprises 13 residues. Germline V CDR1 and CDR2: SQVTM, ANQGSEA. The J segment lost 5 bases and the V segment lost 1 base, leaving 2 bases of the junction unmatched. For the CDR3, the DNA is TGCAGCGTTGAAGGACTAGCGATAGATACGCAGTATTTT. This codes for CSVEGLAIDTQYF.

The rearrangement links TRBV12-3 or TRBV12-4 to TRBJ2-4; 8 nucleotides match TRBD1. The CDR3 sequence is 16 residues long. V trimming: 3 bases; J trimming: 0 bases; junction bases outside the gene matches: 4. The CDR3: CASSFDRGIAKNIQYF. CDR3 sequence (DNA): TGTGCCAGCAGTTTTGACAGGGGAATAGCCAAAAACATTCAGTACTTC.

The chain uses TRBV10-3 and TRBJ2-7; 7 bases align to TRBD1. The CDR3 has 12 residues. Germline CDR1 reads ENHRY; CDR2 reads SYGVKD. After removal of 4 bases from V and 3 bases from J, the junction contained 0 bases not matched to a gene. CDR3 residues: CAISAGGYEQYF. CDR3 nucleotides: TGTGCCATCAGTGCAGGGGGCTACGAGCAGTACTTC.

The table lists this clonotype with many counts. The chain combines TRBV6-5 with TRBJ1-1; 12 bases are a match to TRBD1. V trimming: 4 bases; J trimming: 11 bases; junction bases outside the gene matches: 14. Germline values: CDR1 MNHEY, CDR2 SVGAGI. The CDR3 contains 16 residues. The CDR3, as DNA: TGTGCCAGCAGTTCCCCGGGACAGGGGGCGCAAAGGTGGGCTTTCTTT. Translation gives CASSSPGQGAQRWAFF.